This TCR beta chain was profiled in a study of T-cell reconstitution after alpha-beta-depleted transplantation in children. This clonotype has at least ten counts. Its antigen is unidentified. General observations from the study: A year had passed since transplant, and T-cell counts and diversity by then came mostly from newly produced T cells. Reportedly, alpha-beta T cells present about two months post-transplant originated from several hundred expanded clones of graft origin. Surviving recipient T cells and intrathymic progenitors accounted for some patients' high TCRbeta diversity at day 60.

Unique molecular identifiers were incorporated into the prepared TCRbeta library. TCRdb independently ran MiXCR on the PCR reads; one entry per CDR3 protein. The repertoire consists of approximately 300,000 distinct CDR3 sequences, with 9.5% to 13% occurring once and the leading ten covering approximately 7%. The CDR3 loop spans 13 amino acids. CDR1 is SGHDT, CDR2 YYEEEE, per germline. V was pared by 3 bases and J by 5 bases, with 12 bases between. V and J are TRBV5-6 and TRBJ2-7; tentative D call: TRBD1 (6 bases). The sequences come from PBMCs, collected before TCRalphabeta/CD19-depleted stem cell transplant. The sequence was collected from a boy under two years old with acute myeloid leukemia, due to receive a stem cell transplant. CDR3 sequence: CASSSTGLDEQYF. For the CDR3, the DNA is TGTGCCAGCAGCTCAACAGGGCTCGACGAGCAGTACTTC.